One sample yielded the 3 T cell receptor beta chains listed below, sequenced in a study of Ad26.COV2.S vaccination and SARS-CoV-2 variants. The treatment here: roughly 19 received Ad26.COV2.S at low or high dose, single or two shots; roughly five received placebo; per-sample allocation not given. Sampling took place 63 days after the first vaccine or placebo injection. Sequencing used immunoSEQ multiplex PCR; TCRdb keeps in-frame clones, though not all of them. In the table there are 300,000 to 400,000 clones, around 84% of which are singletons. Material: peripheral blood, obtained in a trial of Ad26.COV2.S vaccine versus placebo. Receptor source: a person aged 18-60 years who received the Ad26.COV2.S COVID-19 vaccine or a placebo.

The CDR3 loop is CASSTGTSADTQYF. The CDR3 DNA is TGTGCCAGTAGTACAGGGACTAGTGCAGATACGCAGTATTTT. The chain links TRBV19 to TRBJ2-3; 8 bases are shared with TRBD2. The germline gives CDR1 LNHDA, CDR2 SQIVND (reference sequence). The CDR3 is 14 amino acids. Germline trimming cut 4 bases from V and 4 bases from J; bases unmatched to any gene: 4.

J is TRBJ2-2 and V is TRBV5-8; D may correspond to TRBD1 or TRBD2 (5 bases each). Germline lookup yields CDR1 SGHTS and CDR2 YDEGEE. This CDR3 contains 15 residues. Trimming shortened V by 1 base and J by 4 bases, and 11 bases separated the two germline ends. The CDR3 is CASSLSGRGTGELFF. The CDR3 coding sequence is TGTGCCAGCAGCTTGTCGGGGCGAGGCACCGGGGAGCTGTTTTTT.

The V call is TRBV12-5, the J call TRBJ1-4; D gene unclear. V lost 2 bases to trimming and J lost 0 bases, with 16 bases between them. Germline V gene lookup returns CDR1 LGHNT and CDR2 FRNRAP. The CDR3 length is 18 residues. CDR3 DNA sequence: TGTGCTAGTGGTTTGCTTCCACCCAGGACTGCAACTAATGAAAAACTGTTTTTT. Its translation: CASGLLPPRTATNEKLFF.